The next 14 T cell receptor beta chains were all read from a single sample in a study of shared clonotypes between healthy human individuals. Sequencing was performed with immunoSEQ multiplex PCR; in TCRdb, only in-frame clones are kept and a portion is missing. The sample records around 1,000,000 clones, about 80% being singletons. What was sequenced was memory CD4+ T cells from PBMCs. Subset specified: CD45RA-negative fraction. Every receptor here comes from a man aged 18 to 29 in good health. Some clones in this sample may be carry-over from other donors' samples.

This clone appeared a few times. The CDR3 sequence is CALRGPNEKLFF. The CDR3 coding sequence is TGTGCCCTCCGAGGTCCTAATGAAAAACTGTTTTTT. V gene TRBV6-1 combines with J gene TRBJ1-4, with unresolved D. The CDR3 has 12 residues. V was shortened by 11 bases and J by 3 bases, with 10 bases between the two germline ends. The V gene's germline CDR1 is MNHNS and CDR2 SASEGT.

The chain uses TRBV12-5 and TRBJ2-5; possible D gene TRBD1, 6 bases. Trimming removed 5 bases from V and 2 bases from J, with 9 bases in between. Germline loops: CDR1 LGHNT, CDR2 FRNRAP. The CDR3 covers 13 residues. CDR3 nucleotide sequence: TGTGCTAGTGGTACCCAGGGGCAAGAGACCCAGTACTTC. Residues: CASGTQGQETQYF.

This clone showed up just a few times. This chain joins TRBV2 and TRBJ1-1, with 7 bases aligning to TRBD1. Germline loops: CDR1 SNHLY, CDR2 FYNNEI. After removal of 8 bases from V and 5 bases from J, the junction contained 11 bases not matched to a gene. The CDR3 extends over 14 amino acids. The CDR3: CASAARGRGTEAFF. The CDR3 coding sequence is TGTGCCAGCGCCGCCCGGGGCAGGGGGACTGAAGCTTTCTTT.

The rearrangement joins TRBV11-2 to TRBJ2-5, with TRBD2 matching over 9 bases. The V and J ends lost 3 bases and 3 bases, in that order; junction bases with no gene match: 2. CDR3 length equals 14 residues. Germline V gene lookup returns CDR1 SGHAT and CDR2 FQNNGV. CDR3 sequence (DNA): TGTGCCAGCAGCTTCTCTAGCGGGAAAGAGACCCAGTACTTC. Translated: CASSFSSGKETQYF.

The chain links TRBV18 to TRBJ2-7, with TRBD2 matching 15 bases. V lost 1 base and J lost 11; bases outside the gene matches: 6. The CDR3 loop spans 15 amino acids. Germline lookup yields CDR1 KGHSH and CDR2 LQKENI. The CDR3 loop is CASSPQGLAGGLEYF. As DNA, the CDR3 is TGTGCCAGCTCACCACAGGGACTAGCGGGGGGACTTGAGTACTTC.

In its sample, this clone was seen once. The chain recombines TRBV5-1 with TRBJ2-5; 13 positions match TRBD2. CDR1 SGHRS and CDR2 YFSETQ come from the germline V gene. Trimming at V came to 2 bases and at J to 5 bases, leaving 9 bases not matched to a gene. CDR3 length equals 17 residues. The CDR3 region has the DNA TGCGCCAGCAGCTTCATACTAGCGGGAGGGTCCGGGGAGACCCAGTACTTC. It codes for CASSFILAGGSGETQYF.

V gene TRBV6-1 combines with J gene TRBJ2-7, with D perhaps assigned TRBD1 or TRBD2 (5 bases each). Trimming removed 4 bases from V and 3 bases from J, with 19 bases in between. The CDR3 has 16 residues. Germline CDR1 MNHNS, CDR2 SASEGT. This CDR3 reads CASSGYGTGSVYEQYF. The DNA of the CDR3 is TGTGCCAGCAGTGGATATGGGACGGGCTCGGTCTACGAGCAGTACTTC.

Only a few counts were recorded for this clone. The chain joins TRBV30 to TRBJ2-7; D remains ambiguous. V shed 2 bases and J shed 3 bases, with 5 bases lying between them. CDR3 length: 11 residues. Germline assignment: CDR1 GTSNPN and CDR2 SVGIG (reference sequence). CDR3 coding DNA: TGTGCCTGGAGTACTAACTACGAGCAGTACTTC. It codes for CAWSTNYEQYF.

The chain's CDR3 is CASSPRAWSSDGYTF. The CDR3 bases are TGTGCCAGCAGCCCGCGAGCGTGGAGCTCGGATGGCTACACCTTC. This sequence joins TRBV7-6 and TRBJ1-2; D is uncertain. V was cut by 5 bases and J by 6 bases, with 19 bases left in between. The CDR3 contains 15 residues. Germline lookup yields CDR1 SGHVS and CDR2 FNYEAQ.

Remarks on this clone: This may be a read error, as it is one base from a much larger clone. The sample carries other DNA sequences with the same CDR3. The rearrangement uses TRBV15 and TRBJ2-5, with unresolved D. Germline V gene data show CDR1 as LNHNV and CDR2 as YYDKDF (reference sequence). The CDR3 length is 14 residues. V was cut by 5 bases and J by 5 bases, with 15 bases left in between. CDR3 nucleotide sequence: TGTGCCACCAGCCCCAATGGTGTTCAGGAGACCCAGTACTTC. Protein sequence: CATSPNGVQETQYF.

V usage is TRBV6-6 and J usage is TRBJ1-5; D is possibly TRBD1 (5 bases). Trimming took off 2 bases at V and 6 bases at J, with 11 bases between the two ends. Germline V gene lookup returns CDR1 MNHNY and CDR2 SVGAGI (reference sequence). The CDR3 spans 14 residues. The CDR3 DNA reads as TGTGCCAGCAGTTACGATGGAGGGGTTCAGCCCCAGCATTTT. This translates into CASSYDGGVQPQHF.

This chain uses TRBV27 with TRBJ1-6; no clear D. The CDR3 is made up of 14 amino acids. The V gene's germline CDR1 is MNHEY and CDR2 SMNVEV (reference sequence). Trimming removed 6 bases from V and 6 bases from J, with 12 bases in between. The CDR3 sequence is CASRVSDFNSPLHF. In DNA, the CDR3 is TGTGCCAGCAGGGTGAGCGACTTTAATTCACCCCTCCACTTT.

As to this clone: This may be a read error, as it is one base from a much larger clone. Other DNA variants within this sample encode the same CDR3. The chain uses TRBV5-6 and TRBJ2-5; perhaps TRBD1 as D (5 bases). Germline-derived CDR1 and CDR2 are SGHDT and YYEEEE. V lost 0 bases and J 2 bases, leaving 14 bases between the germline ends. There are 16 residues in the CDR3. This chain's CDR3 is CASSLDLSKGQETQYF. The CDR3 bases are TGTGCCAGCAGCTTGGACCTCAGTAAGGGGCAAGAGACCCAGTACTTC.

The CDR3 spells CAISASKGDRGHQPQHF. The CDR3 nucleotides read TGTGCCATCAGTGCATCTAAGGGAGACAGGGGGCATCAGCCCCAGCATTTT. This chain links TRBV10-3 with TRBJ1-5; 10 positions match TRBD1. CDR1 and CDR2 (germline): ENHRY, SYGVKD. V lost 4 bases to trimming and J lost 5 bases; unmatched junction nucleotides: 11. The CDR3 contains 17 residues.